The clone carrying this T cell receptor (beta chain) was observed a handful of times. Antigen unknown. Indicated treatment: oral pan-JAK inhibitor, 5-10 mg twice daily. Alopecia areata patients had lesional scalp punch biopsies and peripheral blood taken from them. Cell sorting was applied to PBMCs, and CD4+ and CD8+ T cells were collected. This sample was included in a study of CD8+ T cells in alopecia areata. The study, taken as a whole, reports: Expanded CD8+ clones among the top 100, as well as scalp clonality, were significantly decreased by tofacitinib.

V lost 5 bases and J 10 bases, leaving 9 bases between the germline ends. The germline gives CDR1 SQVTM, CDR2 ANQGSEA. The CDR3 sequence is 10 residues long. cDNA serving as the sequencing template came from extracted, reverse transcribed RNA. Profiling relied on immunoSEQ multiplex PCR, and the TCRdb table lists in-frame clones only, not all of them. The repertoire holds approximately 210,000 clones, with roughly 66% as singletons. Material: CD4+ T cells sorted from blood, obtained around week 44, from a patient treated with tofacitinib. The receptor's source is a human donor with alopecia areata. This chain links TRBV29-1 with TRBJ2-1; D is undetermined. The CDR3 sequence: CSVFFREQFF. CDR3 DNA: TGCAGCGTTTTTTTCCGGGAGCAGTTCTTC.